This TCR beta chain was sequenced during a study of blood T cell repertoires in COVID-19. Study details: Samples came from the United States, Italy and Spain, spanning acute and convalescent COVID-19. In each case, the material was cDNA or gDNA derived from T cells, B-cell-depleted T cells, or PBMCs.

Germline trimming cut 6 bases from V and 0 bases from J; bases unmatched to any gene: 5. The CDR3 contains 13 residues. Germline CDR1 is SQVTM and CDR2 is ANQGSEA. Exposed enrollees encountered a COVID-19 case at some point within 2 weeks before study entry. Original handling: Amplifying reference gene primers gave estimates of nucleated cell counts. The data were produced by immunoSEQ multiplex PCR, yet TCRdb's version contains in-frame clones alone and is incomplete. D and trimming come from the DNA, and the V and J calls and clone size come from that table. The sample includes a few hundred thousand clones, roughly 90% of them seen just once.

The TCR was taken from a woman between 18 and 29 years old who had been exposed to COVID-19. The rearrangement uses TRBV29-1 and TRBJ2-7; 7 bases are shared with TRBD1. The sample comprised PBMCs or T cells enriched from blood (not recorded which). The CDR3 protein is CSVGTVTSYEQYF. For the CDR3, the DNA is TGCAGCGTCGGGACAGTGACCTCCTACGAGCAGTACTTC.